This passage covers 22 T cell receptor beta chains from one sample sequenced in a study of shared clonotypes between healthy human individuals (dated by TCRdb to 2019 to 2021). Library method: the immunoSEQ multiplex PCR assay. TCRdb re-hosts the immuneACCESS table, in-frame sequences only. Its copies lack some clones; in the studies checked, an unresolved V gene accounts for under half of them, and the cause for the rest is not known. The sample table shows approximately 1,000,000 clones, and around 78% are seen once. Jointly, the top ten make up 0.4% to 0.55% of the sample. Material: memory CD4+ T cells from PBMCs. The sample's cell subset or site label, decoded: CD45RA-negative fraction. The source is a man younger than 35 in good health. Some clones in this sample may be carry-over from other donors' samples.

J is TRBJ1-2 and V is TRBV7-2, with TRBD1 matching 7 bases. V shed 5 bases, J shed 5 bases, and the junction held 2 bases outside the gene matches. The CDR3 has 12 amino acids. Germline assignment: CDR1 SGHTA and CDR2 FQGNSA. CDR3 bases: TGTGCCAGCAGCCTGACAGGGTATGGCTACACCTTC. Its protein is CASSLTGYGYTF.

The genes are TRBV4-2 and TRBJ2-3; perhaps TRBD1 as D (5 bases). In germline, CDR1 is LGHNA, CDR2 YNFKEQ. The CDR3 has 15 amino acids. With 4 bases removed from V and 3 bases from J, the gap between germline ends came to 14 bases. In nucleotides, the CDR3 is TGTGCCAGCAGCCGATCCACCCAGGGAACAGATACGCAGTATTTT. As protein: CASSRSTQGTDTQYF.

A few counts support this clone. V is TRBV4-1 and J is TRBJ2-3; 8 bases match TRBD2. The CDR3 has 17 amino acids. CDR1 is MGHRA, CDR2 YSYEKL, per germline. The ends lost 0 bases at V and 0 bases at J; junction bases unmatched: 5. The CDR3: CASSQDWSGGSTDTQYF. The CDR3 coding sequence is TGCGCCAGCAGCCAAGATTGGAGCGGGGGCAGCACAGATACGCAGTATTTT.

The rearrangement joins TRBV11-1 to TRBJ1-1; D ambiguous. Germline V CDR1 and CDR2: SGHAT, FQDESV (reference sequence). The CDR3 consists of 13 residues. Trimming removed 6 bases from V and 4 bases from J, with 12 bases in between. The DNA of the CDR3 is TGTGCCAGCAGACAAGGGTGGGGCACTGAAGCTTTCTTT. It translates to CASRQGWGTEAFF. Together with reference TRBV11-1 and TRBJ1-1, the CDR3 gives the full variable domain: EAEVAQSPRYKITEKSQAVAFWCDPISGHATLYWYRQILGQGPELLVQFQDESVVDDSQLPKDRFSAERLKGVDSTLKIQPAELGDSAMYLCASRQGWGTEAFFGQGTRLTVV.

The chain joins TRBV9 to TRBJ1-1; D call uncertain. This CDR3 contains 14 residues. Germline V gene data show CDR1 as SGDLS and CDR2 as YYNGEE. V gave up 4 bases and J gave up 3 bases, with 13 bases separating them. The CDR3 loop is CASSPGGSDTEAFF. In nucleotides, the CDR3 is TGTGCCAGCAGCCCCGGAGGCAGTGACACTGAAGCTTTCTTT.

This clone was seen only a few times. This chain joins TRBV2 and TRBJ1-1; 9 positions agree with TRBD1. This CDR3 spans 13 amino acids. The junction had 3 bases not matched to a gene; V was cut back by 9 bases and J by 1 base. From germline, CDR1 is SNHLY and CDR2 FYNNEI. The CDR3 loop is CASDRGSNTEAFF. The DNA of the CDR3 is TGTGCCAGTGACAGGGGGTCGAACACTGAAGCTTTCTTT.

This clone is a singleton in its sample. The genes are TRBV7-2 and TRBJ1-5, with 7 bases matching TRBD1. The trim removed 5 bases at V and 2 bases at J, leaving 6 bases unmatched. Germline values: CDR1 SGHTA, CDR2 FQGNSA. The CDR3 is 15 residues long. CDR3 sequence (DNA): TGTGCCAGCAGCCACTCAGGGGGGGGCAATCAGCCCCAGCATTTT. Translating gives CASSHSGGGNQPQHF.

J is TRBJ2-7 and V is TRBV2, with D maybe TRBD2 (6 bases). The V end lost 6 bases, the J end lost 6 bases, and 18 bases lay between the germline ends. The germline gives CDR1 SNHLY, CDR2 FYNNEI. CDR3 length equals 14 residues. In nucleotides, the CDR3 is TGTGCCAGCAGCGTCACTAGCACCTGGGGCGAGCAGTACTTC. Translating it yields CASSVTSTWGEQYF.

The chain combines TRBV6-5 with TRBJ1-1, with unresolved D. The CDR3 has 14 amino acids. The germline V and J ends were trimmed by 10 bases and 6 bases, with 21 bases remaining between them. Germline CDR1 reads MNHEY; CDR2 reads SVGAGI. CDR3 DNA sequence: TGTGCCACCCACACCCCGGGAAGGACCGCTGAAGCTTTCTTT. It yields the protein CATHTPGRTAEAFF.

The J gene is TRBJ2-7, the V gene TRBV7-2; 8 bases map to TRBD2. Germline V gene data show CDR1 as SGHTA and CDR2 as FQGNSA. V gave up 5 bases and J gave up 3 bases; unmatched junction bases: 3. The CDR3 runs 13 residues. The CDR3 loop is CASSGGRFYEQYF. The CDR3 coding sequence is TGTGCCAGCAGCGGCGGGAGGTTCTACGAGCAGTACTTC.

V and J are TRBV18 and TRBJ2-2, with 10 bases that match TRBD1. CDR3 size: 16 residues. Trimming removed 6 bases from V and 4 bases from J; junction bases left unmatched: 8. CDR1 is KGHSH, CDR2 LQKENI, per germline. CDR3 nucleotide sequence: TGTGCCAGCTCGCGACAGGGGGCGAGGTCCACCGGGGAGCTGTTTTTT. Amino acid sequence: CASSRQGARSTGELFF. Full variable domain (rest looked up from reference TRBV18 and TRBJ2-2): NAGVMQNPRHLVRRRGQEARLRCSPMKGHSHVYWYRQLPEEGLKFMVYLQKENIIDESGMPKERFSAEFPKEGPSILRIQQVVRGDSAAYFCASSRQGARSTGELFFGEGSRLTVL.

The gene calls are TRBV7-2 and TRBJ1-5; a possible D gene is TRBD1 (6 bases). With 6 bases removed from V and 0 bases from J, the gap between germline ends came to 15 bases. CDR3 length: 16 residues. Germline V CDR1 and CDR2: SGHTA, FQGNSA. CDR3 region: CASRQTGMTSNQPQHF. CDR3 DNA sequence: TGTGCCAGCAGGCAAACAGGGATGACTAGCAATCAGCCCCAGCATTTT.

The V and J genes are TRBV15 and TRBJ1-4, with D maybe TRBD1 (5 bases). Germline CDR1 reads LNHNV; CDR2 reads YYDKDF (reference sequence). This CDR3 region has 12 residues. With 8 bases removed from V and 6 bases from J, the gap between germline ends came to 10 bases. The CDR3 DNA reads TGTGCCACCGGGACCGGTTATGAAAAACTGTTTTTT. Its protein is CATGTGYEKLFF. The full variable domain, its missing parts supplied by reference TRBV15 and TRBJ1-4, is DAMVIQNPRYQVTQFGKPVTLSCSQTLNHNVMYWYQQKSSQAPKLLFHYYDKDFNNEADTPDNFQSRRPNTSFCFLDIRSPGLGDTAMYLCATGTGYEKLFFGSGTQLSVL.

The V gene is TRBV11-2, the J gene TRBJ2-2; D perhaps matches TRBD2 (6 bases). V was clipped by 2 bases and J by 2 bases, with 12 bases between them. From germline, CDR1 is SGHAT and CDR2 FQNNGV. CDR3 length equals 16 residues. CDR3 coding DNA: TGTGCCAGCAGCTTAAAGAGCGGGTTCAACACCGGGGAGCTGTTTTTT. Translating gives CASSLKSGFNTGELFF.

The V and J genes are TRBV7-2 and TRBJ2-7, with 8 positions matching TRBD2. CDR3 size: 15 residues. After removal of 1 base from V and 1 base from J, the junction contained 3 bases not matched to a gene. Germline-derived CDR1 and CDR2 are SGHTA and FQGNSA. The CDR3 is CASSLVAGPSYEQYF. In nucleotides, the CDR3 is TGTGCCAGCAGCTTAGTAGCGGGGCCTTCCTACGAGCAGTACTTC.

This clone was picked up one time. This CDR3 reads CSARAYRGYTF. CDR3 DNA sequence: TGCAGTGCTAGAGCTTACAGGGGATACACCTTC. J is TRBJ1-2 and V is TRBV20-1; 7 nucleotides align to TRBD1. V gave up 1 base and J gave up 11 bases; unmatched junction bases: 4. The V gene's germline CDR1 is DFQATT and CDR2 SNEGSKA (reference sequence). CDR3 length: 11 residues.

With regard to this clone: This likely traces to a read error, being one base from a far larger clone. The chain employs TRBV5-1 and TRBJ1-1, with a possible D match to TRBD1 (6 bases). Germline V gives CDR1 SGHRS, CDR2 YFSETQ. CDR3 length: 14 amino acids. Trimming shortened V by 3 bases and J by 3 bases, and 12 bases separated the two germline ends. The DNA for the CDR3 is TGCGCCAGCAGCTCACAGGGAGGGTACACTGAAGCTTTCTTT. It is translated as CASSSQGGYTEAFF.

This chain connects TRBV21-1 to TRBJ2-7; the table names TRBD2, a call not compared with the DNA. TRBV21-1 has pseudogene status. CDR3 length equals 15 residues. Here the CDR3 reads CASSKTSGNRVEQYF. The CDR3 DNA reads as TGTGCCAGCAGCAAGACTAGCGGGAACCGGGTAGAGCAGTACTTC.

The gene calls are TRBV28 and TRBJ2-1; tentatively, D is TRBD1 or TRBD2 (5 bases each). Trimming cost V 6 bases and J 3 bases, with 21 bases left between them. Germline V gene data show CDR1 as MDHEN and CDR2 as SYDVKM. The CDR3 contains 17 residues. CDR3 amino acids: CASSPLGTGPLYNEQFF. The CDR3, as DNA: TGTGCCAGCAGCCCGCTTGGGACGGGACCCCTCTACAATGAGCAGTTCTTC.

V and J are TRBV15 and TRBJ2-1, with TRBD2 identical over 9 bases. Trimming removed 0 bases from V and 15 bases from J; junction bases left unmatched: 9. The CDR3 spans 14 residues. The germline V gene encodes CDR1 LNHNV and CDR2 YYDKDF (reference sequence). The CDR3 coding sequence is TGTGCCACCAGCAGAGAGTTTAGCGGGAGTGACGCGTTCTTC. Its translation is CATSREFSGSDAFF.

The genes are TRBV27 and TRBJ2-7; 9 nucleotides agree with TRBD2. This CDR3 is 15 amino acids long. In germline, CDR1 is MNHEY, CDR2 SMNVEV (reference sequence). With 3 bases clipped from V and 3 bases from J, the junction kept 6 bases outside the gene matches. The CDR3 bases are TGTGCCAGCAGTTTTTCGGCGGGAGGGTTCTACGAGCAGTACTTC. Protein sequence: CASSFSAGGFYEQYF.

The CDR3, as DNA: TGTGCCAGCAGCTTGATTTCAAGGACTGAAGCTTTCTTT. This codes for CASSLISRTEAFF. The chain has TRBV7-3 and TRBJ1-1, with D hard to call. The CDR3 has 13 amino acids. V shed 3 bases and J shed 5 bases, with 10 bases lying between them. Germline V gene lookup returns CDR1 SGHTA and CDR2 FQGTGA. Full variable domain (missing parts from reference TRBV7-3 and TRBJ1-1): GAGVSQTPSNKVTEKGKYVELRCDPISGHTALYWYRQSLGQGPEFLIYFQGTGAADDSGLPNDRFFAVRPEGSVSTLKIQRTERGDSAVYLCASSLISRTEAFFGQGTRLTVV.